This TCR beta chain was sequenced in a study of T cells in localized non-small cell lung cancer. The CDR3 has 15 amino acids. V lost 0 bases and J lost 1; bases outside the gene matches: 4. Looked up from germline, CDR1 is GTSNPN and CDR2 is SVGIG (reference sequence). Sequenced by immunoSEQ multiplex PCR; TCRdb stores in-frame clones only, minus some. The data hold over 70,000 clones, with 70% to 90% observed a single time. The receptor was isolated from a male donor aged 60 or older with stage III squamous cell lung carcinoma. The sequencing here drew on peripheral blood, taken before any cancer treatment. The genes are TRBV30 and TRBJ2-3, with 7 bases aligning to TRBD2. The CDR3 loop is CAWSVQSGGTDTQYF. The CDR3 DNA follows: TGTGCCTGGAGTGTACAAAGCGGGGGCACAGATACGCAGTATTTT.